This T cell receptor beta chain comes out of a study of blood T cell repertoires in COVID-19. Study-wide background: COVID-19 samples from acute and convalescent phases originated in the United States, Italy and Spain.

CDR3 length: 14 amino acids. The germline gives CDR1 SGHAT, CDR2 FQNNGV. The ends lost 3 bases at V and 5 bases at J; junction bases unmatched: 3. Study processing details: Researchers report that nucleated cell counts were estimated from reference gene primer amplification. The repertoire was sequenced with immunoSEQ multiplex PCR; TCRdb's copy has only in-frame clones and lacks some. V and J calls and clone size come straight from that table; D and trimming were deduced from the DNA. Found here are about 200,000 clones, about 86% of them singletons; the top ten hold just under 9%. Enrolled through a virtual design, the participants were between roughly 18 and 100 years of age and came from under 25 US areas. Each participant's cohort was designated according to participant-reported clinical history.

J is TRBJ2-5 and V is TRBV11-2; 10 positions agree with TRBD2. This TCR was sampled from a woman aged 45-59 years with acute COVID-19. The sample was PBMCs or T cells enriched from blood (not recorded which). CDR3 DNA: TGTGCCAGCAGCTTGAGCGGGGGGGTTGAGACCCAGTACTTC. Protein product: CASSLSGGVETQYF.